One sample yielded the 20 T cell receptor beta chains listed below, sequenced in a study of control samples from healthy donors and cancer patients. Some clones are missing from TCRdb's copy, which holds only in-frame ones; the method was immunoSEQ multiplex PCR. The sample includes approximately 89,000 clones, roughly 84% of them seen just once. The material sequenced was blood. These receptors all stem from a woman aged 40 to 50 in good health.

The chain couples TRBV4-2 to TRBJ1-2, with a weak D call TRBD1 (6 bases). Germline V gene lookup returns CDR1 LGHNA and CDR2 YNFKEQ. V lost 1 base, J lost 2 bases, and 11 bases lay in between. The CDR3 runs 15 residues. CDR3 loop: CASSQATGDNYGYTF. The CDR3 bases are TGTGCCAGCAGCCAAGCGACAGGAGACAACTATGGCTACACCTTC.

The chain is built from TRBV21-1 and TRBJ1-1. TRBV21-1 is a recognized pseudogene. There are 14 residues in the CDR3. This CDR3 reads CASTARGGKRGAFF. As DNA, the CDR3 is TGTGCCAGCACCGCTCGGGGGGGGAAGAGGGGAGCTTTCTTT.

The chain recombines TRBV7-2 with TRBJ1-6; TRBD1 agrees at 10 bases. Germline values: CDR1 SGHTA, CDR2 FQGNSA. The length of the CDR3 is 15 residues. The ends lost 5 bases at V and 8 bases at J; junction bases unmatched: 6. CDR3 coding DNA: TGTGCCAGCAGCCCGAGGGGGACAGGGGATTCACCCCTCCACTTT. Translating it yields CASSPRGTGDSPLHF.

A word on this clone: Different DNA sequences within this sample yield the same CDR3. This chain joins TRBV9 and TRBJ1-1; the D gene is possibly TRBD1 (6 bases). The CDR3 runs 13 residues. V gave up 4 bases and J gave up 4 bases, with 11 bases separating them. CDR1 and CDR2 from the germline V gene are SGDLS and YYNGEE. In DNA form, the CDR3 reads TGTGCCAGCAGCTTAGGGGGGGGCACTGAAGCTTTCTTT. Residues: CASSLGGGTEAFF.

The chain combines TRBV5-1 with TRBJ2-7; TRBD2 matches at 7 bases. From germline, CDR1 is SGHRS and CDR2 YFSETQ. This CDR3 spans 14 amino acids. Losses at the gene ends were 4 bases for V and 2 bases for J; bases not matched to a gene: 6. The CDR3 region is CASSPSGATYEQYF. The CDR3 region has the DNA TGCGCCAGCAGCCCGAGCGGGGCGACCTACGAGCAGTACTTC.

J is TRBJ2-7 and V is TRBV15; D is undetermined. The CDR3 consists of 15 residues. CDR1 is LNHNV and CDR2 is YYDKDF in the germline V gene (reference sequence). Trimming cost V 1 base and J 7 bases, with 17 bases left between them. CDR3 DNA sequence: TGTGCCACCAGCAGAGGGCCATCCCAGTTAGGGGAGCAGTACTTC. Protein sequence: CATSRGPSQLGEQYF.

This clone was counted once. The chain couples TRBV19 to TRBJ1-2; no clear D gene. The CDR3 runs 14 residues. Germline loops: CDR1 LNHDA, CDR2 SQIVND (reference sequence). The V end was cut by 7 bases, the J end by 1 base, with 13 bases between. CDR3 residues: CASTGLGDNYGYTF. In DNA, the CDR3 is TGTGCCAGTACCGGTCTCGGGGATAACTATGGCTACACCTTC.

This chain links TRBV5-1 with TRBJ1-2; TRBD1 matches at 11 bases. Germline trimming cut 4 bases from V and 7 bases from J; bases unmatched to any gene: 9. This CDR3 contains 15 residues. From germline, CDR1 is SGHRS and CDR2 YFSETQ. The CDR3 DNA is TGCGCCAGCAGCCCGCGGGGACAGGGGGGTAGTGGCTACACCTTC. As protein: CASSPRGQGGSGYTF. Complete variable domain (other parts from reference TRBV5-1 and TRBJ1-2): KAGVTQTPRYLIKTRGQQVTLSCSPISGHRSVSWYQQTPGQGLQFLFEYFSETQRNKGNFPGRFSGRQFSNSRSEMNVSTLELGDSALYLCASSPRGQGGSGYTFGSGTRLTVV.

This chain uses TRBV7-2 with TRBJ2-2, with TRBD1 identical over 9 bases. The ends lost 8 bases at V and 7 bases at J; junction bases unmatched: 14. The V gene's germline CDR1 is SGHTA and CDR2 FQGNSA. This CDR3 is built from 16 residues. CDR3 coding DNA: TGTGCCAGCCGCCGGGACAGGGACCCCTCTAGCGGGGAGCTGTTTTTT. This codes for CASRRDRDPSSGELFF.

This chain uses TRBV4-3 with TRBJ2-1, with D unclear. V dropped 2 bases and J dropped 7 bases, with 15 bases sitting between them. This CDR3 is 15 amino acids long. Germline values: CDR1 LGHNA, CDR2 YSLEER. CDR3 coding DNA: TGCGCCAGCAGCCAACGACGGACCGGCGGTAATGAGCAGTTCTTC. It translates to CASSQRRTGGNEQFF.

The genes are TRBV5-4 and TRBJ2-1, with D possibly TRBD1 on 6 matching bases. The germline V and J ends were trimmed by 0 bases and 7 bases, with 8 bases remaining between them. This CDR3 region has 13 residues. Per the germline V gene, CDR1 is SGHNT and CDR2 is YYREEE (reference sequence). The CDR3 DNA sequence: TGTGCCAGCAGCTTGGACAGGGAGAATGAGCAGTTCTTC. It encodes CASSLDRENEQFF.

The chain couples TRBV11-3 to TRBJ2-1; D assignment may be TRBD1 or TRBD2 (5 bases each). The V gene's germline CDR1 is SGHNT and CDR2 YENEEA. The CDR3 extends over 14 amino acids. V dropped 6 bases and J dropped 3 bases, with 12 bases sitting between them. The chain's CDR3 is CASRSEGSYNEQFF. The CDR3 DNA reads TGTGCCAGCAGATCCGAGGGGAGCTACAATGAGCAGTTCTTC.

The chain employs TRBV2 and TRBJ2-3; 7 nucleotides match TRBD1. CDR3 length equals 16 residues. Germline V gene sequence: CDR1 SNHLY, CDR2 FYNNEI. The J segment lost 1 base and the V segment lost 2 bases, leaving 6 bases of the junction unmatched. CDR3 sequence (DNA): TGTGCCAGCAGTGAATGGGCAGGGGGAGGCACAGATACGCAGTATTTT. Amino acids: CASSEWAGGGTDTQYF.

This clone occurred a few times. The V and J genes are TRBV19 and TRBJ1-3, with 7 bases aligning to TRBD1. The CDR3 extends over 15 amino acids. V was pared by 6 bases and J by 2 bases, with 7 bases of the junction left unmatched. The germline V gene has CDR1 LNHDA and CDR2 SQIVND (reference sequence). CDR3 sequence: CASRSPGTAGNTIYF. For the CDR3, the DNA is TGTGCCAGTAGATCCCCCGGGACAGCTGGAAACACCATATATTTT.

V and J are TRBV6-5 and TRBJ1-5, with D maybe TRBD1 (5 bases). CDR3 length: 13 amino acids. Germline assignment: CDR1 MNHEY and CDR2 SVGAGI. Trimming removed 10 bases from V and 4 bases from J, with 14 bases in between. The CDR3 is CATSWDENQPQHF. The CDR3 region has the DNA TGTGCCACCTCTTGGGACGAAAATCAGCCCCAGCATTTT.

The CDR3 bases are TGTGCCAGCAGCCGTACACCGGGCCAGAACACCGGGGAGCTGTTTTTT. It translates to CASSRTPGQNTGELFF. The chain employs TRBV7-9 and TRBJ2-2; D call uncertain. The CDR3 loop spans 16 amino acids. The V and J ends lost 5 bases and 1 base respectively, with 14 bases between them. Per the germline V gene, CDR1 is SEHNR and CDR2 is FQNEAQ (reference sequence).

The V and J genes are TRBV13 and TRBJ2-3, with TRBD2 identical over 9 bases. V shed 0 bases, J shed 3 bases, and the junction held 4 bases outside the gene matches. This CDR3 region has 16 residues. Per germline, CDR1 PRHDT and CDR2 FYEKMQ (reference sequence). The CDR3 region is CASSLGSSGETDTQYF. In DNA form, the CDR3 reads TGTGCCAGCAGCTTAGGTTCTAGCGGGGAAACAGATACGCAGTATTTT.

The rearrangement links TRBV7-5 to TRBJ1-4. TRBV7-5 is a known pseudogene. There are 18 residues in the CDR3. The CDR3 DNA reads TGTGCCAGAAGCACGGTTTGCTGGGGGGGGTCAACTAATGAAAAACTGTTTTTT. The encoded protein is CARSTVCWGGSTNEKLFF.

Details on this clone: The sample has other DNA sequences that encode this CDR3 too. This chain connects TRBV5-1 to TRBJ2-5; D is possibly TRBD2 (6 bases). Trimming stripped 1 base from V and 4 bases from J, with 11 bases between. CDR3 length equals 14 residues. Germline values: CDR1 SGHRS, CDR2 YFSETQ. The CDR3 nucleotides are TGCGCCAGCAGCTTGACGGGGAGGAGAGAGACCCAGTACTTC. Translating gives CASSLTGRRETQYF.

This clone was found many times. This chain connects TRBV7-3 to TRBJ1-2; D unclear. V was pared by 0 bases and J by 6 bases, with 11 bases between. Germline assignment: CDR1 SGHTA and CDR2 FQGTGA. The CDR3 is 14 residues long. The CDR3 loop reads CASSLTPGLDGYTF. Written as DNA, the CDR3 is TGTGCCAGCAGCTTAACGCCAGGCCTAGATGGCTACACCTTC.